This is a list of T cell receptor beta chains from one sample in a study of blood T cell repertoires in COVID-19. TCRdb's table, derived via immunoSEQ multiplex PCR, lists solely in-frame clones and lacks some. The repertoire holds about 97,000 clones, with about 90% as singletons. Sequencing input: peripheral blood. The receptors were gathered from a human donor in a cohort sampled during active COVID-19. CDR3s leave out the opening cysteine and the closing phenylalanine or tryptophan. Only some rows state a clone size, as once, few, many or a class for expanded clones.

TRBV3-1/TRBV3-2,TRBJ2-1,NA,ASSLPLSSGISEQF
TRBV9,TRBJ2-2,NA,ASGQYPGGPSTGELF
TRBV27,TRBJ1-2,few,ASSFTGGLYGYT
TRBV4-3,TRBJ2-5,NA,ASSQERVVETQY
TRBV7-2,TRBJ1-1,NA,ASSPRRGDTEAF
TRBV4-1,TRBJ2-5,NA,ASSQDAGETQY
TRBV11-2,TRBJ2-6,NA,ASSLGYGSGANVLT
TRBV7-8,TRBJ2-7,NA,ASSSWRGTRSSYEQY
TRBV13,TRBJ2-2,NA,ASSGRLAGVPGELF
TRBV19,TRBJ1-5,NA,ASSISRQPNQPQH
TRBV29-1,TRBJ2-2,NA,SVDRENTGELF
TRBV20-1,TRBJ2-4,NA,SASLLAKNIQY
TRBV6-5,TRBJ2-1,NA,ASSSGLANGEQF
TRBV3-1/TRBV3-2,TRBJ2-7,NA,ASLRAQGGEQY
TRBV24-1,TRBJ2-2,NA,ATSRGFRGTGKPGELF
TRBV21-1,TRBJ2-7,NA,ASSKGHMIQDYEQY
TRBV5-6,TRBJ1-2,NA,ASSLAPDSLSYGYT
TRBV14,TRBJ2-1,NA,ASSPRLAGGSFEQF
TRBV6-6,TRBJ2-7,NA,ASSYSYGNEQY
TRBV27,TRBJ2-1,NA,ASSVSGRGSYNEQF
TRBV6-5,TRBJ2-1,NA,ASSYSGGEANEQF
TRBV21-1,TRBJ1-5,NA,ASLRQARGQPQH
TRBV11-2,TRBJ1-4,NA,ASSITGTGVEKLF
TRBV7-8,TRBJ2-3,NA,ASSPQADTQY
TRBV20-1,TRBJ1-1,once,SASDGTGVVGIKKGAF
TRBV28,TRBJ2-5,NA,ASSLPWTGSIRETQY
TRBV3-1/TRBV3-2,TRBJ2-7,NA,ASSHRTGGQYEQY
TRBV11-3,TRBJ1-6,NA,ASSLEDRGKNNSPLH
TRBV2,TRBJ1-5,NA,ASSEAYTGGDQPQH
TRBV28,TRBJ1-5,NA,ASSLQGRQLRPQH
TRBV15,TRBJ2-5,NA,ATRPPGLSETQY
TRBV5-1,TRBJ1-3,NA,ASGSGSSGNTIY
TRBV9,TRBJ2-7,once,ASSAKRTSGREGLYEQY